These T cell receptor beta chains were read from a single sample in a study of Ad26.COV2.S vaccination and SARS-CoV-2 variants. Some clones are missing from TCRdb's copy, which holds only in-frame ones; the method was immunoSEQ multiplex PCR. The sample contains 300,000 to 350,000 clones, about 89% of which appear only once. The source was peripheral blood, collected in a trial of Ad26.COV2.S vaccine versus placebo. The receptors were sampled from a person aged 18-60 years who received the Ad26.COV2.S COVID-19 vaccine or a placebo. The CDR3 runs from the conserved cysteine through the conserved F or W. The D gene is left open where the match is weak. Clone sizes are given selectively: once, few, many, or a class where the clone is expanded.

14 TRBJ2-5 TRBV5-1 - - TGCGCCAGCAGCCAAGTGACTAGAAAAGAGACCCAGTACTTC CASSQVTRKETQYF
16 TRBJ2-3 TRBV7-9 - - TGTGCCAGCAGCTACCTGAAAGGAGCCGGCACAGATACGCAGTATTTT CASSYLKGAGTDTQYF
16 TRBJ2-1 TRBV3-1/TRBV3-2 TRBD2 - TGTGCCAGCAGCCAAGGTACTAGCGTGGCCTACAATGAGCAGTTCTTC CASSQGTSVAYNEQFF
16 TRBJ1-2 TRBV10-1 - - TGCGCCAGCAGTGAGCTAGGACCGAGAGCTAACTATGGCTACACCTTC CASSELGPRANYGYTF
15 TRBJ1-5 TRBV5-1 TRBD1 - TGCGCCAGCAGCTCACAGGGGGCGTTCGGTCAGCCCCAGCATTTT CASSSQGAFGQPQHF
11 TRBJ2-4 TRBV20-1 - - TGCAGTATCCTAGGGGCTGACATTCAGTACTTC CSILGADIQYF
12 TRBJ2-3 TRBV12-3/TRBV12-4 - few TGTGCCAGCAGTTTAGTAGGGGATACGCAGTATTTT CASSLVGDTQYF
15 TRBJ2-1 TRBV3-1/TRBV3-2 TRBD1 - TGTGCCAGCAGCGCAGACAGGGGGGCCTACAATGAGCAGTTCTTC CASSADRGAYNEQFF
15 TRBJ2-7 TRBV5-1 TRBD2 - TGCGCCAGCAGCCGGAGCGGGAGAGGGGACTACGAGCAGTACTTC CASSRSGRGDYEQYF
12 TRBJ1-6 TRBV19 - - TGTGCCAGTAGTATGTTCTCCGCACCCCTCCACTTT CASSMFSAPLHF
14 TRBJ1-2 TRBV2 TRBD1 - TGTGCCAGCAGTCCGCAGGGGGCGCGGGGTGGCTACACCTTC CASSPQGARGGYTF
15 TRBJ2-1 TRBV11-2 - - TGTGCCAGCACCTTGGTCGGCGGGACCCACAATGAGCAGTTCTTC CASTLVGGTHNEQFF
14 TRBJ1-1 TRBV7-2 - - TGTGCCAGCAGCTTAAATGGAATTGACACTGAAGCTTTCTTT CASSLNGIDTEAFF
14 TRBJ2-1 TRBV19 - - TGTGCCAGTAAGGCAGTCGACTCCTACAATGAGCAGTTCTTC CASKAVDSYNEQFF
12 TRBJ1-4 TRBV5-1 - - TGCGCCAGCAGCTTAGGGGGAGAAAAACTGTTTTTT CASSLGGEKLFF
18 TRBJ2-2 TRBV24-1 TRBD2 few TGTGCCACCAGTGACCCGGGACTAGCGGGAGGGATGTCCGGGGAGCTGTTTTTT CATSDPGLAGGMSGELFF
11 TRBJ1-5 TRBV27 - - TGTGCCAGCAGTTTAAGGCAGCCCCAGCATTTT CASSLRQPQHF
17 TRBJ2-2 TRBV5-4 TRBD1 - TGTGCCAGCAGCTCCGGGACAGGGAGGCCGAACACCGGGGAGCTGTTTTTT CASSSGTGRPNTGELFF
17 TRBJ2-1 TRBV7-9 - - TGTGCCAGCAGCCCAAAAGGGATCTACTTGGGGGACAATGAGCAGTTCTTC CASSPKGIYLGDNEQFF
17 TRBJ2-1 TRBV3-1/TRBV3-2 TRBD2 - TGTGCCAGCAGCCAAGAACCCCCCTTGACTAGCGGGGAAAAGCAGTTCTTC CASSQEPPLTSGEKQFF
15 TRBJ1-4 TRBV28 TRBD1 - TGTGCCAGCTCCTCTTCAGGGACAGGAAATGAAAAACTGTTTTTT CASSSSGTGNEKLFF
14 TRBJ1-2 TRBV27 - - TGTGCCAGCTGTAAGCAGTATGGGTTAGGTGGCTACACCTTC CASCKQYGLGGYTF
16 TRBJ2-7 TRBV10-3 - - TGTGCCATCAGTGAGGGTTGGCAGGGGACCGTCTACGAGCAGTACTTC CAISEGWQGTVYEQYF
17 TRBJ1-6 TRBV13 - - TGTGCCAGCAGCTTCGCCCGAGGAAGCTCCTATAATTCACCCCTCCACTTT CASSFARGSSYNSPLHF
16 TRBJ1-2 TRBV2 TRBD1 - TGTGCCAGCAGAGAGGACCCGGGACAGCTTCTCTATGGCTACACCTTC CASREDPGQLLYGYTF
14 TRBJ2-1 TRBV15 - - TGTGCCACCAGCAGGGATCCCAGGGAGCGGGAGCAGTTCTTC CATSRDPREREQFF
16 TRBJ2-3 TRBV6-2/TRBV6-3 - - TGTGCCAGCAGTGGAAGGGGGGGGACAAGCACAGATACGCAGTATTTT CASSGRGGTSTDTQYF
17 TRBJ2-6 TRBV7-9 TRBD1 - TGTGCCAGCAGCTACGGACAGGGGGAAGCTGGGGCCAACGTCCTGACTTTC CASSYGQGEAGANVLTF
15 TRBJ2-7 TRBV24-1 - - TGTGCCACCAGTGAGTCCGCGGGTAGCTCCTACGAGCAGTACTTC CATSESAGSSYEQYF
14 TRBJ2-1 TRBV5-6 - - TGTGCCAGCAGCCCTGTGACGGGGACCAATGAGCAGTTCTTC CASSPVTGTNEQFF
15 TRBJ1-1 TRBV5-8 - - TGTGCCAGCAGCTTGTGGCAGGGCCCCTCCACTGAAGCTTTCTTT CASSLWQGPSTEAFF
14 TRBJ1-2 TRBV6-6 - - TGTGCCAGCAGCCCGGGGAGGTCGGCTTATGGCTACACCTTC CASSPGRSAYGYTF
16 TRBJ2-7 TRBV6-1 - - TGTGCCAGCAGTGAAGCGCGATCCGGGACTGGGTACGAGCAGTACTTC CASSEARSGTGYEQYF
14 TRBJ2-5 TRBV7-8 - few TGTGCCAGCAGCTCCGACAGGGCGGGGGAGACCCAGTACTTC CASSSDRAGETQYF
14 TRBJ2-1 TRBV19 - - TGTGCCAGTAATAGGGGTCTGGCCTACAATGAGCAGTTCTTC CASNRGLAYNEQFF
17 TRBJ1-6 TRBV28 TRBD1 once TGTGCCAGCAGTTTAACCGCGGACAGGATCTCTAATTCACCCCTCCACTTT CASSLTADRISNSPLHF
14 TRBJ1-6 TRBV19 TRBD1 - TGTGCCAGTCGTAGACAGGGGATAGATTCACCCCTCCACTTT CASRRQGIDSPLHF
16 TRBJ2-5 TRBV4-1 - - TGCGCCAGCAGCCAAGATCCGGGGGCTCCCCAAGAGACCCAGTACTTC CASSQDPGAPQETQYF
12 TRBJ2-5 TRBV2 - once TGTGCCAGCAGAGGGGGGGGAGAGACCCAGTACTTC CASRGGGETQYF
15 TRBJ2-1 TRBV11-3 TRBD1 - TGTGCCAGCAGCTTCGGGACAGGGGGCTGGGATGAGCAGTTCTTC CASSFGTGGWDEQFF